This TCR beta chain was recorded in a study of T cells expressing NK-cell markers. Study-level background: Sorted CD3+CD56+NKG2C+, CD3+CD56+NKG2C- and CD3+CD56-NKG2C+ T cells provided the TCR beta repertoires. Sequencing covered eight donors, seven HCMV-seropositive and one seronegative. The study's findings and limits: Among a handful of donors, these clonotypes also ranked first in the CD3+CD56-NKG2C+ fraction.

TCRdb reprocessed the 5' RACE reads, keeping one entry per CDR3 protein, no DNA. The ten top clones account for approximately 0.39%, within a sample of more than 250,000 distinct CDR3 sequences. As regards this clonotype: Its antigen is undetermined.

The germline V gene has CDR1 DFQATT and CDR2 SNEGSKA (reference sequence). The CDR3 covers 16 residues. The clonotype originates from a man in his late teens or twenties in good health. V usage is TRBV20-1 and J usage is TRBJ2-1; the D call from TCRdb, TRBD2, cannot be confirmed without DNA. The source material was blood T cells: a sorted CD56 or NKG2C T cell subset, CD4+ or CD8+ T cells, or bulk PBMC T cells (not recorded which). The chain's CDR3 is CSARDSLAASYNEQFF.